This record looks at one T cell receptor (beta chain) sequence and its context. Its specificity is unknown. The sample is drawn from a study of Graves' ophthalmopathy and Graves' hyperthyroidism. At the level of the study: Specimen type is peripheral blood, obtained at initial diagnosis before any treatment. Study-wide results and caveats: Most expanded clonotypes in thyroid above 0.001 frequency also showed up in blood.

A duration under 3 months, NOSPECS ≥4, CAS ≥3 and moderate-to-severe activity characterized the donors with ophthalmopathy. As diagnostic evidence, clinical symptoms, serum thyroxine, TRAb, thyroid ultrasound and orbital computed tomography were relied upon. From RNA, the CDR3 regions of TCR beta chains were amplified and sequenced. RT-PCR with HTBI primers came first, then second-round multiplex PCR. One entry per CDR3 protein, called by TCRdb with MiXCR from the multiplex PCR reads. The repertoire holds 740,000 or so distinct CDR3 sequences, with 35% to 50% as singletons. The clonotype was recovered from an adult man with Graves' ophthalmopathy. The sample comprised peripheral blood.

The CDR3 region is CASSGGHRRSQPQYF. CDR3 sequence (DNA): TGTGCCAGCAGCGGGGGACATCGAAGGTCCCAGCCCCAGTACTTC. The V call is TRBV7-9, the J call TRBJ2-5, with D perhaps matching TRBD1 (6 bases). The ends were cut back, 5 bases at V and 9 bases at J, with 22 bases in the middle. This CDR3 contains 15 residues. The germline V gene has CDR1 SEHNR and CDR2 FQNEAQ (reference sequence).